This T cell receptor (beta chain) is drawn from a study of T-cell memory formation after mild COVID-19. General observations from the study: Clones contracting day 15 to 85 were balanced CD4/CD8; later expanders leaned CD4+.

For this clonotype: What it binds is not known.

The CDR3 consists of 11 residues. From germline, CDR1 is KGHDR and CDR2 SFDVKD. V shed 7 bases and J shed 6 bases, with 9 bases lying between them. Using constant-segment primers, 5'RACE produced TCR alpha and TCR beta cDNA libraries carrying sample barcodes and UMIs. TCRdb processed the 5' RACE reads anew with MiXCR; each CDR3 protein has one entry. Of about 150,000 distinct CDR3 sequences detected, 13% appear once; the ten largest clones hold 3.3%. V is TRBV24-1 and J is TRBJ2-7; a weak D match, TRBD2 (5 bases). The TCR was taken from a man in his late teens or twenties who had mild COVID-19 (a few samples of this study predate the infection). Cell type and time point are not known. Sequencing used PBMCs or a T cell subset sorted from them (not recorded which). In DNA, the CDR3 is TGTGCCACCAGCTCCGGGATCGAGCAGTACTTC. It yields the protein CATSSGIEQYF.